This TCR beta chain was retrieved from a study of cytotoxic CD8 clonotypes in ibrutinib-treated CLL. The CDR3 runs 14 residues. The germline V gene has CDR1 LGHNA and CDR2 YSLEER. V gave up 5 bases and J gave up 2 bases, with 7 bases separating them. At least ten counts were recorded for this clone. Measured with immunoSEQ multiplex PCR; TCRdb has only the in-frame clones, and not every one. The sample shows 150,000 to 200,000 clones, 70% to 85% of them seen only once. The sequencing used PBMCs, collected after 24 months of ibrutinib treatment. The origin of this receptor is a human donor with chronic lymphocytic leukemia. The V and J genes are TRBV4-3 and TRBJ2-6; D is ambiguous. The CDR3 loop is CASSRSPGANVLTF. The CDR3 DNA is TGCGCCAGCAGCAGGAGTCCTGGGGCCAACGTCCTGACTTTC.